Presented here are 32 T cell receptor beta chains from one specimen sequenced in a study of radiotherapy plus CTLA-4 blockade in lung cancer (dated 2018 in TCRdb). The library was obtained by the immunoSEQ multiplex PCR assay. TCRdb limited this immuneACCESS table to in-frame rearrangements with V and J called. A share of clones is missing; checked studies link under half to unresolved V genes, and the rest is unexplained. This sample gives 70,000 to 95,000 clones in total; about 85% of them show up just once. The ten largest clonotypes hold roughly 15% of the sample. Specimen: peripheral blood, collected from a patient treated with radiotherapy plus ipilimumab. The receptors come from a human donor with non-small cell lung cancer that progressed on radiotherapy plus ipilimumab.

The V call is TRBV18, the J call TRBJ2-7, with 9 bases lining up with TRBD1. Germline CDR1 and CDR2: KGHSH and LQKENI. CDR3 length: 12 residues. J was trimmed by 6 bases and V by 5 bases; bases with no gene match: 2. CDR3 coding DNA: TGTGCCAGCTCAAGGGACAGGGTCGAGCAGTACTTC. Protein sequence: CASSRDRVEQYF.

The V call is TRBV5-4, the J call TRBJ2-5; the D gene could be TRBD1 or TRBD2 (6 bases each). CDR1 and CDR2 (germline): SGHNT, YYREEE (reference sequence). V lost 7 bases, J lost 5 bases, and 21 bases lay in between. CDR3 length: 15 amino acids. The CDR3 coding sequence is TGTGCCAGCTCCCCGGGGGCAGGGGCCAGGGAGACCCAGTACTTC. It encodes CASSPGAGARETQYF.

The V gene is TRBV18, the J gene TRBJ2-5; TRBD2 might be the D (5 bases). Looked up from germline, CDR1 is KGHSH and CDR2 is LQKENI. V lost 1 base and J 1 base, leaving 7 bases between the germline ends. CDR3 length: 14 residues. The CDR3 sequence is CASSPQGAQETQYF. CDR3 DNA sequence: TGTGCCAGCTCACCACAGGGAGCCCAAGAGACCCAGTACTTC.

V gene TRBV5-1 combines with J gene TRBJ1-6; 7 positions match TRBD1. The CDR3 has 15 amino acids. The V gene's germline CDR1 is SGHRS and CDR2 YFSETQ. V dropped 4 bases and J dropped 7; count of bases not matched to a gene: 8. The CDR3 DNA follows: TGCGCCAGCAGCCCCGAGGGACAGAAGAATTCACCCCTCCACTTT. Translated: CASSPEGQKNSPLHF.

This chain uses TRBV6-5 with TRBJ2-7; TRBD2 agrees at 12 bases. The CDR3 is 15 amino acids. CDR1 MNHEY and CDR2 SVGAGI come from the germline V gene. Germline trimming cut 2 bases from V and 3 bases from J; bases unmatched to any gene: 2. CDR3 coding DNA: TGTGCCAGCAGTTACGGGACTAGCGGGTACTACGAGCAGTACTTC. Residues: CASSYGTSGYYEQYF.

The chain couples TRBV4-2 to TRBJ2-2, with D unclear. Deletions cut 4 bases from V and 7 bases from J, with 7 bases between. The germline CDR1 and CDR2 sequences are LGHNA and YNFKEQ. The CDR3 runs 12 residues. The CDR3 sequence: CASSLDFGELFF. The CDR3 bases are TGTGCCAGCAGCCTCGATTTCGGGGAGCTGTTTTTT.

The chain recombines TRBV5-4 with TRBJ2-6, with 14 bases aligning to TRBD2. This CDR3 is 20 amino acids long. CDR1 and CDR2 from the germline V gene are SGHNT and YYREEE (reference sequence). Unmatched junction bases numbered 11, after V lost 2 bases and J lost 4 bases. DNA of the CDR3: TGTGCCAGCAGCTTACGATCCAAGGGACTAGCGGGAGCCGGGGCCAACGTCCTGACTTTC. This gives the protein CASSLRSKGLAGAGANVLTF.

The rearrangement joins TRBV11-1 to TRBJ2-1; D gene ambiguous. This CDR3 has 11 residues. V was shortened by 8 bases and J by 3 bases, with 5 bases between the two germline ends. Germline V gene lookup returns CDR1 SGHAT and CDR2 FQDESV (reference sequence). CDR3 in DNA: TGTGCCAGCGGGGACTACAATGAGCAGTTCTTC. Translation: CASGDYNEQFF.

This rearrangement joins TRBV18 to TRBJ2-7; unclear D gene. The CDR3 is 14 residues long. Germline V lookup: CDR1 KGHSH, CDR2 LQKENI. Trimming stripped 2 bases from V and 3 bases from J, with 11 bases between. Here the CDR3 reads CASSPVQTYYEQYF. For the CDR3, the DNA is TGTGCCAGCTCACCAGTTCAGACCTACTACGAGCAGTACTTC.

This chain links TRBV2 with TRBJ1-6; TRBD1 might be the D (6 bases). The length of the CDR3 is 13 residues. CDR1 SNHLY and CDR2 FYNNEI come from the germline V gene. V gave up 7 bases and J gave up 6 bases, with 10 bases separating them. The CDR3 region has the DNA TGTGCCAGCATCCTAGGGGGTAATTCACCCCTCCACTTT. Its translation: CASILGGNSPLHF.

This clone appeared once. The rearrangement joins TRBV5-1 to TRBJ1-5, with 8 positions matching TRBD1. In germline, CDR1 is SGHRS, CDR2 YFSETQ. This CDR3 comprises 14 residues. V was clipped by 4 bases and J by 2 bases; unmatched bases: 2. For the CDR3, the DNA is TGCGCCAGCAGCCTACAGGGGGGCAATCAGCCCCAGCATTTT. It specifies CASSLQGGNQPQHF.

This clone is a singleton in its sample. The chain carries TRBV2 and TRBJ1-3; no reliable D call. CDR1 and CDR2 from the germline V gene are SNHLY and FYNNEI. This CDR3 has 11 residues. V was shortened by 4 bases and J by 6 bases, with 4 bases between the two germline ends. CDR3 DNA sequence: TGTGCCAGCAGTGTAAAAAACACCATATATTTT. This gives the protein CASSVKNTIYF.

This clone appeared once. The CDR3 DNA reads as TGCGCCAGCAGCCCGGGGACAGGGGGCGCAGATACGCAGTATTTT. It is translated as CASSPGTGGADTQYF. This chain links TRBV5-1 with TRBJ2-3, with TRBD1 matching 12 bases. V shed 4 bases, J shed 4 bases, and the junction held 4 bases outside the gene matches. The CDR3 has 15 amino acids. Germline CDR1 SGHRS, CDR2 YFSETQ.

The V and J genes are TRBV18 and TRBJ2-1, with a possible D match to TRBD1 (6 bases). V lost 1 base to trimming and J lost 4 bases, with 11 bases between them. Germline CDR1 and CDR2: KGHSH and LQKENI. The CDR3 extends over 15 amino acids. The CDR3 region has the DNA TGTGCCAGCTCACCACGGACAGAGATTTACAATGAGCAGTTCTTC. Its protein product is CASSPRTEIYNEQFF.

This chain uses TRBV9 with TRBJ2-1; TRBD2 matches 10 bases. Per the germline V gene, CDR1 is SGDLS and CDR2 is YYNGEE. CDR3 length: 16 amino acids. V lost 0 bases and J lost 7; bases outside the gene matches: 7. The CDR3 reads CASSVGLAGAENEQFF. The CDR3, as DNA: TGTGCCAGCAGCGTAGGCCTAGCGGGGGCTGAAAATGAGCAGTTCTTC.

The chain combines TRBV2 with TRBJ2-7, with no clear D. The V and J ends lost 10 bases and 6 bases respectively, with 10 bases between them. Germline assignment: CDR1 SNHLY and CDR2 FYNNEI. This CDR3 region has 10 residues. CDR3 DNA sequence: TGTGCCATCGTTCCCTCCGAGCAGTACTTC. It specifies CAIVPSEQYF.

This clone showed up just a few times. The chain combines TRBV27 with TRBJ2-5, with D possibly TRBD1 on 6 matching bases. Trimming cost V 4 bases and J 7 bases, with 7 bases left between them. The CDR3 consists of 11 residues. CDR1 and CDR2 from the germline V gene are MNHEY and SMNVEV (reference sequence). CDR3: CASSSGVTQYF. For the CDR3, the DNA is TGTGCCAGCAGTTCAGGGGTGACCCAGTACTTC.

This clone was seen once. V is TRBV4-2 and J is TRBJ2-7; 8 bases align to TRBD2. From germline, CDR1 is LGHNA and CDR2 YNFKEQ. This CDR3 spans 15 amino acids. J gave up 2 bases and V 0 bases, and 3 bases lay outside the gene matches. The CDR3 spells CASSQDRGLAYEQYF. The CDR3 nucleotides are TGTGCCAGCAGCCAAGATAGGGGACTAGCCTACGAGCAGTACTTC.

The rearrangement joins TRBV6-6 to TRBJ1-2; 7 bases map to TRBD1. The CDR3 is made up of 14 amino acids. Unmatched junction bases numbered 5, after V lost 6 bases and J lost 1 base. Germline CDR1 is MNHNY and CDR2 is SVGAGI (reference sequence). CDR3 protein: CASSGQDNNYGYTF. The CDR3 DNA is TGTGCCAGCAGCGGACAGGACAATAACTATGGCTACACCTTC.

The CDR3 spells CASSPEQGETQYF. CDR3 DNA sequence: TGTGCCAGCTCACCCGAACAAGGGGAGACCCAGTACTTC. The chain links TRBV18 to TRBJ2-5; D gene ambiguous. Germline V gene data show CDR1 as KGHSH and CDR2 as LQKENI. The V end lost 3 bases, the J end lost 5 bases, and 10 bases lay between the germline ends. This CDR3 is 13 amino acids long.

J is TRBJ2-1 and V is TRBV4-3, with 7 bases that match TRBD2. V dropped 0 bases and J dropped 4; count of bases not matched to a gene: 15. Germline assignment: CDR1 LGHNA and CDR2 YSLEER. This CDR3 comprises 19 residues. The CDR3 region has the DNA TGCGCCAGCAGCCAAGATACCCCCTTCGCGGGAGCGACTTACAATGAGCAGTTCTTC. It translates to CASSQDTPFAGATYNEQFF.

In its sample, this clone was seen a few times. This sequence joins TRBV10-3 and TRBJ1-1, with 7 bases fitting TRBD1. V was clipped by 10 bases and J by 2 bases; unmatched bases: 13. The CDR3 runs to 15 residues. From germline, CDR1 is ENHRY and CDR2 SYGVKD. CDR3 sequence (DNA): TGTGCCACCATGGACAGGTCGAACCTCAACACTGAAGCTTTCTTT. As protein: CATMDRSNLNTEAFF.

This clone was detected once. The chain combines TRBV4-3 with TRBJ2-7; D is uncertain. This CDR3 contains 14 residues. Per the germline V gene, CDR1 is LGHNA and CDR2 is YSLEER. Trimming removed 0 bases at V and 7 bases at J, with 13 bases between. The CDR3 loop is CASSQDLLVREQYF. CDR3 nucleotide sequence: TGCGCCAGCAGCCAAGATCTTTTGGTACGGGAGCAGTACTTC.

The rearrangement joins TRBV11-3 to TRBJ2-6, with D maybe TRBD1 (5 bases). Trimming removed 2 bases at V and 0 bases at J, with 14 bases between. This CDR3 contains 18 residues. Germline CDR1 and CDR2: SGHNT and YENEEA. The CDR3 DNA is TGTGCCAGCAGCTTAATGGGGCCAGGCGTCTCTGGGGCCAACGTCCTGACTTTC. Its protein is CASSLMGPGVSGANVLTF.

The J gene is TRBJ1-2, the V gene TRBV19; D is perhaps TRBD1 (5 bases). The CDR3 runs 14 residues. The germline gives CDR1 LNHDA, CDR2 SQIVND (reference sequence). V lost 3 bases to trimming and J lost 4 bases, with 12 bases between them. The CDR3: CASSISDKTYGYTF. The CDR3 coding sequence is TGTGCCAGTAGTATTTCGGACAAGACCTATGGCTACACCTTC.

The CDR3 DNA follows: TGTGCCAGCAGCGTAGGGCTAGCGGGATGGATCCACGAGCAGTACTTC. Amino acids: CASSVGLAGWIHEQYF. The genes are TRBV9 and TRBJ2-7; 9 positions match TRBD2. V shed 0 bases and J 5 bases; nucleotides not matched to a gene: 9. The CDR3 spans 16 residues. Germline V gene sequence: CDR1 SGDLS, CDR2 YYNGEE.

CDR3 nucleotides: TGTGCCACCAGCAGGGGGGCAGGGAAGTATTTT. Translation gives CATSRGAGKYF. The chain carries TRBV15 and TRBJ2-3, with a tentative D call TRBD1 (6 bases). Per germline, CDR1 LNHNV and CDR2 YYDKDF (reference sequence). Trimming stripped 3 bases from V and 13 bases from J, with 11 bases between. The CDR3 sequence is 11 residues long.

The chain is built from TRBV5-6 and TRBJ1-5; 7 nucleotides agree with TRBD1. Germline-derived CDR1 and CDR2 are SGHDT and YYEEEE. With V trimmed by 0 bases and J by 2 bases, 2 bases remained unmatched. The CDR3 is 15 residues long. The CDR3 loop reads CASSLVGTGNQPQHF. CDR3 bases: TGTGCCAGCAGCTTGGTCGGGACAGGCAATCAGCCCCAGCATTTT.

The chain couples TRBV7-8 to TRBJ1-2; D gene ambiguous. Trimming pared 5 bases from V and 6 bases from J, leaving 13 bases between. CDR3 size: 13 residues. The germline gives CDR1 SGHVS, CDR2 FQNEAQ. CDR3 protein: CASSPDWRHGYTF. The DNA for the CDR3 is TGTGCCAGCAGCCCCGATTGGCGCCATGGCTACACCTTC.

The chain joins TRBV7-2 to TRBJ2-3, with 8 bases matching TRBD2. The CDR3 contains 17 residues. V trimming: 5 bases; J trimming: 0 bases; junction bases outside the gene matches: 10. Germline V gene lookup returns CDR1 SGHTA and CDR2 FQGNSA. The CDR3 DNA reads as TGTGCCAGCAGCCGAGGACTAGCTCCTCTGAGCACAGATACGCAGTATTTT. It is translated as CASSRGLAPLSTDTQYF. The complete variable domain, with remaining parts taken from reference TRBV7-2 and TRBJ2-3, reads GAGVSQSPSNKVTEKGKDVELRCDPISGHTALYWYRQSLGQGLEFLIYFQGNSAPDKSGLPSDRFSAERTGGSVSTLTIQRTQQEDSAVYLCASSRGLAPLSTDTQYFGPGTRLTVL.

The chain recombines TRBV2 with TRBJ1-1; maybe TRBD1 (5 bases). There are 14 residues in the CDR3. V lost 8 bases, J lost 5 bases, and 18 bases lay in between. Germline V lookup: CDR1 SNHLY, CDR2 FYNNEI. In DNA, the CDR3 is TGTGCCAGCCTTGTAGGGGAGGTAGGGACTGAAGCTTTCTTT. Amino acid sequence: CASLVGEVGTEAFF.

The genes are TRBV7-2 and TRBJ2-7, with 10 bases lining up with TRBD2. V lost 2 bases to trimming and J lost 1 base; unmatched junction nucleotides: 14. This CDR3 contains 19 residues. Germline V gene lookup returns CDR1 SGHTA and CDR2 FQGNSA. The CDR3 region has the DNA TGTGCCAGCAGCTTATGGGGGAGACGGGGACTAGCGAGATCCTACGAGCAGTACTTC. This codes for CASSLWGRRGLARSYEQYF.